This is a list of T cell receptor beta chains from one sample in a study of T cell responses to AZD1222 COVID-19 vaccine. Libraries were prepared by immunoSEQ multiplex PCR; TCRdb keeps only in-frame clonotypes and omits some of them. The sample has around 100,000 clones, roughly nine tenths seen once. The sequences come from peripheral blood, collected on day 0 of AZD1222 vaccination. These receptors were taken from an adult in good health. CDR3s include the opening cysteine and the closing phenylalanine or tryptophan. The order of the fields is J gene, clone size, D gene, V gene, CDR3 DNA, CDR3 protein. The D gene is left open where the match is weak. Clone size appears in some rows only: once, few, many, or a class for an expanded clone.

TRBJ1-1 | - | - | TRBV5-4 | TGTGCCAGCAGCTTGGACCCAGGAGAGAGTGAAGCTTTCTTT | CASSLDPGESEAFF
TRBJ1-5 | few | - | TRBV24-1 | TGTGCCACCAGCACAAATAGCAATCAGCCCCAGCATTTT | CATSTNSNQPQHF
TRBJ1-2 | once | TRBD1 | TRBV5-1 | TGCGCCAGCAGCTCCCTAGTACAGGGGGCGGGCTACACCTTC | CASSSLVQGAGYTF
TRBJ2-7 | - | - | TRBV5-1 | TGCGCCAGCAGCTTGGAGGCCCTCGGCGAGCAGTACTTC | CASSLEALGEQYF
TRBJ2-7 | - | - | TRBV9 | TGTGCCAGCAGCAAGAAGATCTCCTACGAGCAGTACTTC | CASSKKISYEQYF
TRBJ2-7 | - | - | TRBV3-1/TRBV3-2 | TGTGCCAGCGGGTCTAGCTATGGAAGCCTTAACGAGCAGTACTTC | CASGSSYGSLNEQYF
TRBJ2-7 | - | - | TRBV28 | TGTGCCAGCAGGGACCAAGCCTACGAGCAGTACTTC | CASRDQAYEQYF
TRBJ2-2 | - | - | TRBV7-8 | TGTGCCAGCAGCCTAGGGGGGCAGGGCTTGAGGACCGGGGAGCTGTTTTTT | CASSLGGQGLRTGELFF
TRBJ1-1 | - | TRBD1 | TRBV28 | TGTGCCAGCCTACGACAGGGAACTGAAGCTTTCTTT | CASLRQGTEAFF
TRBJ2-5 | few | - | TRBV20-1 | TGCAGGCCGGACGCCCAGTACTTC | CRPDAQYF
TRBJ1-1 | - | - | TRBV19 | TGTGCCAGTAGTATAGGTGTACAATTGGGCACTGAAGCTTTCTTT | CASSIGVQLGTEAFF
TRBJ2-2 | - | - | TRBV30 | TGTGCCTGGAGATTGCGGGGAAACACCGGGGAGCTGTTTTTT | CAWRLRGNTGELFF
TRBJ2-7 | - | - | TRBV27 | TGTGCCAGCTCCACCCGAGGGGGTGACGAGCAGTACTTC | CASSTRGGDEQYF
TRBJ1-1 | - | - | TRBV9 | TGTGCCAGCAGCGTAGCCGTCTCAGGGCTCACTGAAGCTTTCTTT | CASSVAVSGLTEAFF
TRBJ2-7 | - | TRBD1 | TRBV5-6 | TGTGCCAGCAGCCACAGGGGGGTCTACGAGCAGTACTTC | CASSHRGVYEQYF
TRBJ1-6 | - | - | TRBV4-1 | TGCGCCAGCAGCCAAACAGGGAGTTCACCCCTCCACTTT | CASSQTGSSPLHF
TRBJ1-2 | once | TRBD1 | TRBV10-1 | TGCGCCAGCAGTGAGTCGATCGGGACAGGGCGGGATGGCTACACCTTC | CASSESIGTGRDGYTF
TRBJ2-3 | few | - | TRBV7-2 | TGTGCCAGCAGCTCCCATAACACAGATACGCAGTATTTT | CASSSHNTDTQYF
TRBJ2-7 | few | - | TRBV27 | TGTGCCAGCAGTTTACAGGGTGATCTCTACGAGCAGTACTTC | CASSLQGDLYEQYF
TRBJ2-5 | once | TRBD2 | TRBV5-1 | TGCGCCAGCAGCTCTGCGGGACTAGCGGGAGGGACCCAGTACTTC | CASSSAGLAGGTQYF
TRBJ1-5 | - | - | TRBV19 | TGTGCCAGTAGTATAGGGGGCAGCCTCAATCAGCCCCAGCATTTT | CASSIGGSLNQPQHF
TRBJ2-7 | - | - | TRBV30 | TGTGCCTGGAGCCCTCCCGGGGGAGGCAACGAGCAGTACTTC | CAWSPPGGGNEQYF
TRBJ1-2 | - | - | TRBV10-2 | TGCGCCAGCAGGGGGTTTTCGGGTTTTTATGGCTACACCTTC | CASRGFSGFYGYTF